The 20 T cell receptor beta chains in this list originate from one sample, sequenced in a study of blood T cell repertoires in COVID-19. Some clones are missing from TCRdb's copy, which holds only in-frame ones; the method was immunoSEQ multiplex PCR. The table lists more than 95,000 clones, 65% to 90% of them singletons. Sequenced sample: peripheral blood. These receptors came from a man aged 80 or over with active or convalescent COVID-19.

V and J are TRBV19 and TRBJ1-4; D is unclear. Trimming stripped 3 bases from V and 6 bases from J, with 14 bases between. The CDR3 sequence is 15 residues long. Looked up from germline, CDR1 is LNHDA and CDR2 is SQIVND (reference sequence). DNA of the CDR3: TGTGCCAGTAGTATTCGCTGGGCCAGATATGAAAAACTGTTTTTT. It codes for CASSIRWARYEKLFF.

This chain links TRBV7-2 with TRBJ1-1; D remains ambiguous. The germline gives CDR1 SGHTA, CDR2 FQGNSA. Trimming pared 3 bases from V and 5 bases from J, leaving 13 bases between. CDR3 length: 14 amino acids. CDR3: CASSLDGRGTEAFF. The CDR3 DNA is TGTGCCAGCAGCTTGGACGGTCGGGGAACTGAAGCTTTCTTT.

CDR3 sequence (DNA): TGTGCCGCCCGAGGTAGCGGGGGGGTTCGACGTTTAAATGAGCAGTTCTTC. It translates to CAARGSGGVRRLNEQFF. The chain joins TRBV7-9 to TRBJ2-1, with 11 bases lining up with TRBD2. V was clipped by 11 bases and J by 7 bases; unmatched bases: 19. Germline assignment: CDR1 SEHNR and CDR2 FQNEAQ (reference sequence). The CDR3 totals 17 residues.

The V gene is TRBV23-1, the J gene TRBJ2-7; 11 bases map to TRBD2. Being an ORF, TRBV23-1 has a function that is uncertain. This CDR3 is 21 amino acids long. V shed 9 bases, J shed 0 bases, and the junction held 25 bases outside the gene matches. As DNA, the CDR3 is TGCGCCAGGAGCCCCACTCATACTACAGCGGGGACTAGCGGACACTCCTACGAGCAGTACTTC. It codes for CARSPTHTTAGTSGHSYEQYF.

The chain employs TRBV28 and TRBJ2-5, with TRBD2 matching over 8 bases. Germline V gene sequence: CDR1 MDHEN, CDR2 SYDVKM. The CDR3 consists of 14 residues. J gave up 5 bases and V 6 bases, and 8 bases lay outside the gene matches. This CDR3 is CASRGAGDAETQYF. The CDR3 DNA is TGTGCCAGCAGGGGAGCGGGAGATGCTGAGACCCAGTACTTC.

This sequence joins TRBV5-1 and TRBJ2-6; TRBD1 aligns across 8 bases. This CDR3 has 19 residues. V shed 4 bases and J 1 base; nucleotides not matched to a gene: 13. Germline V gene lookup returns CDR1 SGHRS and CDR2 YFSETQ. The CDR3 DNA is TGCGCCAGCAGCCAGTTGTGGCAGGGGGCCCAGTCTGGGGCCAACGTCCTGACTTTC. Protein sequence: CASSQLWQGAQSGANVLTF. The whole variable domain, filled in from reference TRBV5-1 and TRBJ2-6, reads KAGVTQTPRYLIKTRGQQVTLSCSPISGHRSVSWYQQTPGQGLQFLFEYFSETQRNKGNFPGRFSGRQFSNSRSEMNVSTLELGDSALYLCASSQLWQGAQSGANVLTFGAGSRLTVL.

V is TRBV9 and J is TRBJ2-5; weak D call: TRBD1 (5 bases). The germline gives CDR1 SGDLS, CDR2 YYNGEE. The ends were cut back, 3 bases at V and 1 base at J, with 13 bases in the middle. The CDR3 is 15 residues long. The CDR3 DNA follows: TGTGCCAGCAGCGCTCAGGGATGGAGCCAAGAGACCCAGTACTTC. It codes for CASSAQGWSQETQYF.

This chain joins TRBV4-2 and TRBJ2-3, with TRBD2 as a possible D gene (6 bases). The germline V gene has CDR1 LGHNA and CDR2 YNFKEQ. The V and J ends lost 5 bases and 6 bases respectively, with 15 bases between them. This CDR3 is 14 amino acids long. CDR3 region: CASSSPGGADTQYF. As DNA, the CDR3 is TGTGCCAGCAGCTCCCCCGGGGGAGCGGATACGCAGTATTTT.

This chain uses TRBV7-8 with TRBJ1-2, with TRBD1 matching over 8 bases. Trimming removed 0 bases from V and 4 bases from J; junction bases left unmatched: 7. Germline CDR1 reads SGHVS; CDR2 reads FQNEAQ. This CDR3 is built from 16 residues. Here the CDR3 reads CASSLAGDRTPYGYTF. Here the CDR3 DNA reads TGTGCCAGCAGCTTAGCAGGGGACAGGACTCCCTATGGCTACACCTTC.

In nucleotides, the CDR3 is TGTGCCAGCAGTGAATCACAGGCACTACAATACGAGCAGTACTTC. Encoded protein: CASSESQALQYEQYF. The V and J genes are TRBV2 and TRBJ2-7, with D possibly being TRBD1 (5 bases). The CDR3 contains 15 residues. Germline values: CDR1 SNHLY, CDR2 FYNNEI. V dropped 2 bases and J dropped 4 bases, with 15 bases sitting between them.

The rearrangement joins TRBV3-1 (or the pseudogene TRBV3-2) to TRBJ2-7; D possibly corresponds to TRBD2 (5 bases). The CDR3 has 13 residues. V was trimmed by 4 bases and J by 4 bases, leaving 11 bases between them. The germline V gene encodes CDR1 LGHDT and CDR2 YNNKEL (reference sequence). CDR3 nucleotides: TGTGCCAGCAGCCCAAGCGGAAATTACGAGCAGTACTTC. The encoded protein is CASSPSGNYEQYF.

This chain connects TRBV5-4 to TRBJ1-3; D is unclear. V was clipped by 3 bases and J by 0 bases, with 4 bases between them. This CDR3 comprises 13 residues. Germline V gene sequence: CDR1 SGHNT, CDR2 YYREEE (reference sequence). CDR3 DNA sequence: TGTGCCAGCAGCTGGAGCTCTGGAAACACCATATATTTT. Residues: CASSWSSGNTIYF.

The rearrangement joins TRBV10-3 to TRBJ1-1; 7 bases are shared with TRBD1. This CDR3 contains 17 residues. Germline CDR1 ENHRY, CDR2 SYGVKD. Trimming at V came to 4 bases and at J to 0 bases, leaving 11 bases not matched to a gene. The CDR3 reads CAISGPGGASVNTEAFF. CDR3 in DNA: TGTGCCATCAGTGGACCAGGGGGAGCGTCTGTGAACACTGAAGCTTTCTTT.

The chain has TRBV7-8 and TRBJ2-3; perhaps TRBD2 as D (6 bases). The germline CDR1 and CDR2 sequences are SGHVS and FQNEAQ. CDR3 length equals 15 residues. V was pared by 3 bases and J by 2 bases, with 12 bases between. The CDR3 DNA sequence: TGTGCCAGCAGCTTCAGTAGCGGATACACAGATACGCAGTATTTT. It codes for CASSFSSGYTDTQYF.

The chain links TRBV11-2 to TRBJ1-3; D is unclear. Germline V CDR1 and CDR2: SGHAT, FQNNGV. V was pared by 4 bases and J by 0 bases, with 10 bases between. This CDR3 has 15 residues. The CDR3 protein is CASSSPRSSGNTIYF. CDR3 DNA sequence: TGTGCCAGCAGCTCCCCACGGAGCTCTGGAAACACCATATATTTT.

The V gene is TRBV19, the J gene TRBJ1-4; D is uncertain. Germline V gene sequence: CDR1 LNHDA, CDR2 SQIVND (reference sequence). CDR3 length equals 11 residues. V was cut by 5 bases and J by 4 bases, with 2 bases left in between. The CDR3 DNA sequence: TGTGCCAGTAGTTATAATGAAAAACTGTTTTTT. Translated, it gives CASSYNEKLFF.

CDR3 amino acids: CASSQPISYEQYF. The CDR3 region has the DNA TGTGCCAGCAGCCAACCTATCTCCTACGAGCAGTACTTC. The V call is TRBV14, the J call TRBJ2-7; D not certain. The CDR3 consists of 13 residues. Between the trimmed V and J ends, which lost 2 bases and 0 bases, there was a span of 5 bases. Germline assignment: CDR1 SGHDN and CDR2 FVKESK.

The CDR3 bases are TGTGCCAGCAGGAAAGGACACTTGAGCTCCTACGAGCAGTACTTC. It translates to CASRKGHLSSYEQYF. J is TRBJ2-7 and V is TRBV25-1, with D tentatively TRBD1 (5 bases). The V and J ends lost 6 bases and 0 bases respectively, with 15 bases between them. Germline CDR1 and CDR2: MGHDK and SYGVNS. The CDR3 extends over 15 amino acids.

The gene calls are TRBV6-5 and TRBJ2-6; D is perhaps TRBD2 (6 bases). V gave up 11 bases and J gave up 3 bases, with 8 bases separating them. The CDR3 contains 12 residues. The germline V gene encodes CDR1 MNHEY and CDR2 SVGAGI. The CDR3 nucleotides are TGTGCCGCGGGGAGTGGGGCCAACGTCCTGACTTTC. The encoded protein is CAAGSGANVLTF.

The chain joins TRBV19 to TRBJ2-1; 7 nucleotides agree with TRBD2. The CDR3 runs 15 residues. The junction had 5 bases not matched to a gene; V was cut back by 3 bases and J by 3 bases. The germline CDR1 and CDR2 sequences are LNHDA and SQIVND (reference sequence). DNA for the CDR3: TGTGCCAGTAGTATCGGGGGGACTTTCTACAATGAGCAGTTCTTC. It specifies CASSIGGTFYNEQFF.